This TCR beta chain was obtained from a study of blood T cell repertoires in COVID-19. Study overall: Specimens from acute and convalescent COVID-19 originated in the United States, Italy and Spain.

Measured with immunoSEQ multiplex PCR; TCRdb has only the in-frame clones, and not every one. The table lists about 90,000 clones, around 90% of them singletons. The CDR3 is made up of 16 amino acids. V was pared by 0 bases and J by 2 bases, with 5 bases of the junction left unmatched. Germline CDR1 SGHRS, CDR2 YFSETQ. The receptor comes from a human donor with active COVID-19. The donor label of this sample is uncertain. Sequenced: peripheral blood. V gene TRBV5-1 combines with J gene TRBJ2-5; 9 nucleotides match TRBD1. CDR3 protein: CASSLGTGDRQETQYF. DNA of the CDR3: TGCGCCAGCAGCTTGGGGACAGGGGATCGGCAAGAGACCCAGTACTTC.